The rows below give T cell receptor beta chains drawn from one sample of a study of CD8+CD57+ T cells in acquired aplastic anemia. MiXCR, run by TCRdb on the reads, gives a single entry per CDR3 protein. The table has about 170,000 distinct CDR3 sequences, roughly 48% seen once. Sequencing input: sorted CD4+, CD8+, or CD8+CD57+ T cells (not recorded which) from PBMCs. These receptors all stem from a human donor in good health. CDR3s include the opening cysteine and the closing phenylalanine or tryptophan. The D gene is left open where the match is weak. Rows give clone size only sometimes, using once, few, many, or a class for an expanded clone.

v_call,j_call,cdr3_length,clone_size,d_call,cdr3_aa,cdr3_nt
TRBV7-9,TRBJ2-7,14,-,-,CASSSGQILREQYF,TGTGCCAGCAGCTCCGGACAGATACTACGAGAGCAGTACTTC
TRBV20-1,TRBJ1-2,14,many,-,CSARVAPGGYGYTF,TGCAGTGCTAGAGTGGCCCCCGGGGGCTATGGCTACACCTTC
TRBV25-1,TRBJ1-4,15,-,-,CASSADGAQNERLFF,TGTGCCAGCAGCGCTGACGGAGCTCAAAATGAAAGACTGTTTTTT
TRBV10-3,TRBJ2-3,16,-,TRBD2,CAIRDSPGLDTDTQYF,TGTGCCATCAGGGATTCTCCCGGACTAGACACAGATACGCAGTATTTT
TRBV5-1,TRBJ2-3,15,few,-,CASGPMGSGTDTQYF,TGCGCCAGCGGTCCGATGGGGTCGGGCACAGATACGCAGTATTTT
TRBV2,TRBJ1-2,16,-,TRBD1,CASSGKGGKTNYGYTF,TGTGCCAGCAGTGGTAAAGGGGGCAAGACTAACTATGGCTACACCTTC
TRBV4-1,TRBJ1-2,18,-,-,CASSQGSLSGTLNYGYTF,TGCGCCAGCAGCCAAGGAAGCCTTTCAGGGACTTTAAACTATGGCTACACCTTC
TRBV24-1,TRBJ2-1,14,-,TRBD2,CATEASGPYNEQFF,TGTGCCACAGAGGCTAGCGGGCCGTACAATGAGCAGTTCTTC
TRBV12-3/TRBV12-4,TRBJ2-5,16,many,-,CASSLAGSGLQETQYF,TGTGCCAGCAGTTTAGCGGGGTCAGGATTACAAGAGACCCAGTACTTC
TRBV12-3/TRBV12-4,TRBJ2-5,15,many,TRBD2,CASTTGGAGRGTQYF,TGTGCCAGCACGACGGGGGGGGCCGGTAGGGGGACCCAGTACTTC
TRBV15,TRBJ1-5,15,-,-,CATSRDGDSNQPQHF,TGTGCCACCAGCAGAGATGGGGATAGCAATCAGCCCCAGCATTTT
TRBV5-5,TRBJ2-7,14,-,-,CASSLYRANYEQYF,TGTGCCAGCAGCTTGTATCGGGCCAACTACGAGCAGTACTTC
TRBV9,TRBJ1-1,16,-,-,CASSPAGVSGETEAFF,TGTGCCAGCAGCCCCGCTGGGGTGAGTGGGGAAACTGAAGCTTTCTTT
TRBV28,TRBJ1-5,16,-,TRBD1,CASTTPGTGSQRAQHF,TGTGCCAGCACCACCCCCGGGACAGGGTCACAGAGGGCCCAGCATTTT
TRBV12-3/TRBV12-4,TRBJ2-1,14,many,TRBD2,CASSPGLAGTKQFF,TGTGCCAGCAGTCCCGGACTAGCGGGAACTAAGCAGTTCTTC
TRBV7-7,TRBJ2-5,16,-,TRBD2,CASSSLAGGGQETQYF,TGTGCTAGCAGCTCACTAGCGGGGGGAGGTCAAGAGACCCAGTACTTC
TRBV29-1,TRBJ1-5,16,-,-,CSVESCSLYSNQPQHF,TGCAGCGTTGAGAGTTGCAGCCTGTATAGCAATCAGCCCCAGCATTTT